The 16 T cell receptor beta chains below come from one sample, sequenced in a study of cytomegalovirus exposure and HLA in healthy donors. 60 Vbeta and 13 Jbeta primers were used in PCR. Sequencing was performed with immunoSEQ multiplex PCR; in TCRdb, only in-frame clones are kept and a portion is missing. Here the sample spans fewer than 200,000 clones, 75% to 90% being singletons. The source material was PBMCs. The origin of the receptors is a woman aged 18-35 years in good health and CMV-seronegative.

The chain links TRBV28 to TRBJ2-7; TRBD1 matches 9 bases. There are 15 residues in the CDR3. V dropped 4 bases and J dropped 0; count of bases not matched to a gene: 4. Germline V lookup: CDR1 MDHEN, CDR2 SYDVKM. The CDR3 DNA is TGTGCCAGCAGTTGGGAGACAGGGGGCTCCTACGAGCAGTACTTC. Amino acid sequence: CASSWETGGSYEQYF.

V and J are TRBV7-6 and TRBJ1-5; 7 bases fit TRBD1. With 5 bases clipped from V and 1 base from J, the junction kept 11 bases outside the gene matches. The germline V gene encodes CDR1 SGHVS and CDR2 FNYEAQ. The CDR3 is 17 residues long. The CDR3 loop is CASSQGRQGGSNQPQHF. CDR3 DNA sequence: TGTGCCAGCAGCCAAGGCAGACAGGGCGGGAGCAATCAGCCCCAGCATTTT.

The CDR3 sequence is CASSARPGTSGTDTQYF. For the CDR3, the DNA is TGTGCCAGCAGCGCCCGACCCGGGACTAGCGGCACAGATACGCAGTATTTT. The chain carries TRBV7-6 and TRBJ2-3; 10 nucleotides match TRBD2. The CDR3 totals 17 residues. J was trimmed by 1 base and V by 5 bases; bases with no gene match: 9. The V gene's germline CDR1 is SGHVS and CDR2 FNYEAQ.

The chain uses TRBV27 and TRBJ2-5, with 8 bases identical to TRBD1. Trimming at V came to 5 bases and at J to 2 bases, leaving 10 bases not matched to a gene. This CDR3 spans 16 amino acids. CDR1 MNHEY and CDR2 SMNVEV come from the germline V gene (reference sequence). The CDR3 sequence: CASSPLDRVTQETQYF. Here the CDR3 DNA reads TGTGCCAGCAGTCCCCTGGACAGGGTAACTCAAGAGACCCAGTACTTC.

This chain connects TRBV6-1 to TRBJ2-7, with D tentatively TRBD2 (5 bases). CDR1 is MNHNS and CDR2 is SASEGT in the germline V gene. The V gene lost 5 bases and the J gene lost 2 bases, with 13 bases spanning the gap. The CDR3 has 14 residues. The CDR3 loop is CASSLRGKTYEQYF. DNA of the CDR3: TGTGCCAGCAGTTTAAGAGGGAAAACCTACGAGCAGTACTTC.

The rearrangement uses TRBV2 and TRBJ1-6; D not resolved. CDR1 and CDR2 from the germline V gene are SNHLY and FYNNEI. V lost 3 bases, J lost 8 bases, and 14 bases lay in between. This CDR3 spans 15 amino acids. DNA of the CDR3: TGTGCCAGCAGTGATTTCGCCCCGAGTGATTCACCCCTCCACTTT. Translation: CASSDFAPSDSPLHF.

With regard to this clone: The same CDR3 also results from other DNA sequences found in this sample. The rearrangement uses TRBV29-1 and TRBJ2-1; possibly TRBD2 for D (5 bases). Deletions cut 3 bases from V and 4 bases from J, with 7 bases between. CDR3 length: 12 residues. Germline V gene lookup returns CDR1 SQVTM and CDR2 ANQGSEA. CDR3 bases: TGCAGCGTTGAGAGGGAATACAATGAGCAGTTCTTC. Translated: CSVEREYNEQFF.

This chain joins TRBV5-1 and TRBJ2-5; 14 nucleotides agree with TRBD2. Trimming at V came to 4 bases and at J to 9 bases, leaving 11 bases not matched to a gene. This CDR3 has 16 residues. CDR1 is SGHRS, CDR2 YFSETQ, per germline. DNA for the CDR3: TGCGCCAGCAGCGGTGGACTAGCGGGGGGTGGGGAGCCCCAGTACTTC. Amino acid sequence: CASSGGLAGGGEPQYF. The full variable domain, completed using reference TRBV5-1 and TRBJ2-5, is KAGVTQTPRYLIKTRGQQVTLSCSPISGHRSVSWYQQTPGQGLQFLFEYFSETQRNKGNFPGRFSGRQFSNSRSEMNVSTLELGDSALYLCASSGGLAGGGEPQYFGPGTRLLVL.

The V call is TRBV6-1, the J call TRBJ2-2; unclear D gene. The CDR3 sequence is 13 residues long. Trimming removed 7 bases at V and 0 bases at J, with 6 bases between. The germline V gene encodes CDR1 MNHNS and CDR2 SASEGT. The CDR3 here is CASNAANTGELFF. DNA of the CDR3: TGTGCCAGCAATGCAGCGAACACCGGGGAGCTGTTTTTT.

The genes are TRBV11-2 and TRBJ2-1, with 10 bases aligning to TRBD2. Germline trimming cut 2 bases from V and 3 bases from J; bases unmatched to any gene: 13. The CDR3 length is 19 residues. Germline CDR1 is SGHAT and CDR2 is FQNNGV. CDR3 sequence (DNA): TGTGCCAGCAGCTTATGGCTAGCGGGGGCCCGATCCTTCTACAATGAGCAGTTCTTC. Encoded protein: CASSLWLAGARSFYNEQFF.

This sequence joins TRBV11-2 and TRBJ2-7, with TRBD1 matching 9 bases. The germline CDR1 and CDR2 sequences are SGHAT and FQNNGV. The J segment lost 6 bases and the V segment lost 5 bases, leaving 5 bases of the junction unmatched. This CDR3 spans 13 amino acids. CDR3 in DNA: TGTGCCAGCAGCCCGCGGACAGGGGCCGAGCAGTACTTC. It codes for CASSPRTGAEQYF.

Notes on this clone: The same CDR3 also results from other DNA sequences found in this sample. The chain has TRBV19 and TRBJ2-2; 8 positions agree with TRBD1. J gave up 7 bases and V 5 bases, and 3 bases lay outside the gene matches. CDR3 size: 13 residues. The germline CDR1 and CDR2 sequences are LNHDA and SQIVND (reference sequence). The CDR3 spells CASSGTGVGELFF. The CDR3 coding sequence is TGTGCCAGTAGTGGGACAGGCGTCGGGGAGCTGTTTTTT.

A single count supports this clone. The CDR3 sequence is CASSDSDMRNSPLHF. CDR3 nucleotides: TGTGCCAGCAGCGATAGTGACATGAGAAATTCACCCCTCCACTTT. The chain employs TRBV5-4 and TRBJ1-6; no reliable D call. The CDR3 sequence is 15 residues long. Looked up from germline, CDR1 is SGHNT and CDR2 is YYREEE (reference sequence). The ends were cut back, 4 bases at V and 7 bases at J, with 15 bases in the middle. Drawing the rest from reference TRBV5-4 and TRBJ1-6, the complete variable domain is ETGVTQSPTHLIKTRGQQVTLRCSSQSGHNTVSWYQQALGQGPQFIFQYYREEENGRGNFPPRFSGLQFPNYSSELNVNALELDDSALYLCASSDSDMRNSPLHFGNGTRLTVT.

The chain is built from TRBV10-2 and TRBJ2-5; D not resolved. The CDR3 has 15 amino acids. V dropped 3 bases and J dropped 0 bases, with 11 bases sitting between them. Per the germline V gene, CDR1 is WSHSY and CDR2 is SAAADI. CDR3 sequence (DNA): TGCGCCAGCAGTGAACCGGGTACCTACCAAGAGACCCAGTACTTC. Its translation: CASSEPGTYQETQYF.

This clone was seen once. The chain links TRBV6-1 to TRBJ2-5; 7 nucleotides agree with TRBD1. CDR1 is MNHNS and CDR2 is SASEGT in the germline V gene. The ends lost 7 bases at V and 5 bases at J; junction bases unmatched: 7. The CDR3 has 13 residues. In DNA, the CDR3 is TGTGCCAGCACGACACAGGGGTGGGAGACCCAGTACTTC. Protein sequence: CASTTQGWETQYF.

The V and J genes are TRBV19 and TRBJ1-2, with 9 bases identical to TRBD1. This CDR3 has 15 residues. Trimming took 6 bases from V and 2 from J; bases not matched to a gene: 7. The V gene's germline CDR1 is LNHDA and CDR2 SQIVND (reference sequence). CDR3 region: CASRNRDRANYGYTF. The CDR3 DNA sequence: TGTGCCAGTAGGAATCGGGACAGGGCAAACTATGGCTACACCTTC.